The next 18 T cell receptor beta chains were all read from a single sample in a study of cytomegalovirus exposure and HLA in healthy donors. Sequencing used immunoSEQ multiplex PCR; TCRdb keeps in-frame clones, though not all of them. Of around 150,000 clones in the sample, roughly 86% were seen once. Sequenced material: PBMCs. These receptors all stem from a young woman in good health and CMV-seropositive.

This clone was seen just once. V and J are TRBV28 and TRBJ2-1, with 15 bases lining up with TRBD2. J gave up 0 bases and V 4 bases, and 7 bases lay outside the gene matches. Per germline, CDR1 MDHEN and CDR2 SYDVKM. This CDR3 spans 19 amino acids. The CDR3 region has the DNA TGTGCCAGCAGTTCCGGGACTAGCGGGAGGTATAGCTCCTACAATGAGCAGTTCTTC. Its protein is CASSSGTSGRYSSYNEQFF.

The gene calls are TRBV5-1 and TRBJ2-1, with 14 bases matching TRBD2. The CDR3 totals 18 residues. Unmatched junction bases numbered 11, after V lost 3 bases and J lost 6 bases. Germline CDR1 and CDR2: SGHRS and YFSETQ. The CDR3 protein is CASSSIGLAGGWGNEQFF. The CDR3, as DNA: TGCGCCAGCAGCTCAATTGGACTAGCGGGAGGTTGGGGCAATGAGCAGTTCTTC.

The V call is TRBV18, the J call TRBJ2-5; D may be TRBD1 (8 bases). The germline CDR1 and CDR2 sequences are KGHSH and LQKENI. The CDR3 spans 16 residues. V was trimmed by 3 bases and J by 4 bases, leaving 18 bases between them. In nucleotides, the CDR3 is TGTGCCAGCTCACCCTATCCAGCGGGGACAGGAGAGACCCAGTACTTC. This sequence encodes CASSPYPAGTGETQYF.

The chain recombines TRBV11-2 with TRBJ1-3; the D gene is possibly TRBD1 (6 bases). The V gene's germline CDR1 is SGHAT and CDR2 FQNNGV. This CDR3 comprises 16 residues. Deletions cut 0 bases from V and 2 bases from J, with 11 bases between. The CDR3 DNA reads TGTGCCAGCAGCTTAGAGCCGGGACATACTGGAAACACCATATATTTT. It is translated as CASSLEPGHTGNTIYF.

For the CDR3, the DNA is TGTGCCAGCAGCTTAGTCCACAGGGCTTCAGATACGCAGTATTTT. Protein sequence: CASSLVHRASDTQYF. This chain uses TRBV7-2 with TRBJ2-3; tentative D call: TRBD1 (6 bases). This CDR3 is built from 15 residues. Germline CDR1 and CDR2: SGHTA and FQGNSA. With 1 base removed from V and 4 bases from J, the gap between germline ends came to 12 bases.

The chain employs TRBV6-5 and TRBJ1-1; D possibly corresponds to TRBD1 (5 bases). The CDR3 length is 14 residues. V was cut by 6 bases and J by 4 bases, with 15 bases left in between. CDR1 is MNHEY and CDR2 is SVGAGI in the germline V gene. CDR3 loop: CASRSQGFGTEAFF. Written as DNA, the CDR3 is TGTGCCAGCAGGTCTCAGGGATTTGGCACTGAAGCTTTCTTT.

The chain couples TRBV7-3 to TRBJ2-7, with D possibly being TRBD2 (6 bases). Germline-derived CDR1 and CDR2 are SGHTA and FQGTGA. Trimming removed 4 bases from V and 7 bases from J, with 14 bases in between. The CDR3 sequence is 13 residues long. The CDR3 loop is CASSSGLAREQYF. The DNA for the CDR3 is TGTGCCAGCAGCTCGGGTCTAGCGAGAGAGCAGTACTTC.

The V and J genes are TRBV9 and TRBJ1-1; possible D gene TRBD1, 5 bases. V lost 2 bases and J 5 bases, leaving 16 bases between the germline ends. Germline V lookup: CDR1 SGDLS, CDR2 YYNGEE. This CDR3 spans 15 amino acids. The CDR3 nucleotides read TGTGCCAGCAGCGTCGGTTCGGCAGGGTATACTGAAGCTTTCTTT. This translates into CASSVGSAGYTEAFF.

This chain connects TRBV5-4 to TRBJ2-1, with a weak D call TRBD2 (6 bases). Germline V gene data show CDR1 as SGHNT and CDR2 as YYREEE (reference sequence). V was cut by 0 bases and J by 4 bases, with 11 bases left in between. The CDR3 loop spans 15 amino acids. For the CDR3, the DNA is TGTGCCAGCAGCTTGGCTCCCGGGGGATACAATGAGCAGTTCTTC. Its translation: CASSLAPGGYNEQFF. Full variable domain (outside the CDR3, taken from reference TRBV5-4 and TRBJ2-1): ETGVTQSPTHLIKTRGQQVTLRCSSQSGHNTVSWYQQALGQGPQFIFQYYREEENGRGNFPPRFSGLQFPNYSSELNVNALELDDSALYLCASSLAPGGYNEQFFGPGTRLTVL.

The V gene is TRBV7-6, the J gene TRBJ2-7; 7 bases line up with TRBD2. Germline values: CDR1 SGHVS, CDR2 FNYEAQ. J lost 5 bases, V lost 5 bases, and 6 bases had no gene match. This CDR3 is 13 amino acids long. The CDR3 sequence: CASSRGGSHEQYF. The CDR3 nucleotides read TGTGCCAGCAGCCGGGGCGGGAGCCACGAGCAGTACTTC.

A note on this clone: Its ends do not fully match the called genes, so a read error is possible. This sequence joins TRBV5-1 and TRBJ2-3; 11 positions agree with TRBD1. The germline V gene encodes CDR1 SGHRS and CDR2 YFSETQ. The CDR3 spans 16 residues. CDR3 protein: CASSIGQGAGTYTQYF. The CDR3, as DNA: TGCGCCAGCAGCATAGGACAGGGGGCGGGCACATATACGCAGTATTTT.

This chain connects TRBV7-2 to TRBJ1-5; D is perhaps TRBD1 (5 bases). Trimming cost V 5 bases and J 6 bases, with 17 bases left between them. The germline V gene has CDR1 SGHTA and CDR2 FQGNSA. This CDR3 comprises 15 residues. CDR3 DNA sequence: TGTGCCAGCAGCCCACAAGCTGATACAGGTCAGCCCCAGCATTTT. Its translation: CASSPQADTGQPQHF.

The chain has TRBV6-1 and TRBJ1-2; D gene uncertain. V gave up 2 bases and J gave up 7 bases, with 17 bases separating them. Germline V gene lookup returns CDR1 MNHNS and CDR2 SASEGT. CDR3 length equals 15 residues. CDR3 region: CASSESGPALGGYTF. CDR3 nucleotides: TGTGCCAGCAGTGAAAGCGGGCCCGCTCTGGGTGGCTACACCTTC.

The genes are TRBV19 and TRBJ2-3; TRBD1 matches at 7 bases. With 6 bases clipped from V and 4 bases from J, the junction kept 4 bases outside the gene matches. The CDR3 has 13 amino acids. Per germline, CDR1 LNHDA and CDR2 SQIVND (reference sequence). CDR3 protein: CASRNRGSDTQYF. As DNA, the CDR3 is TGTGCCAGTAGGAACAGGGGTTCAGATACGCAGTATTTT. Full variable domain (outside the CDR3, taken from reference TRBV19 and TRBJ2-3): DGGITQSPKYLFRKEGQNVTLSCEQNLNHDAMYWYRQDPGQGLRLIYYSQIVNDFQKGDIAEGYSVSREKKESFPLTVTSAQKNPTAFYLCASRNRGSDTQYFGPGTRLTVL.

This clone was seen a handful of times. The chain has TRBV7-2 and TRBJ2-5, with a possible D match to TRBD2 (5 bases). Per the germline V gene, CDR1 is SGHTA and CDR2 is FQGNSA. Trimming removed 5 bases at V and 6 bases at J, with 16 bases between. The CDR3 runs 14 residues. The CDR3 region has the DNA TGTGCCAGCAGCCCCTCCGGGAACGTCAAGACCCAGTACTTC. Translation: CASSPSGNVKTQYF. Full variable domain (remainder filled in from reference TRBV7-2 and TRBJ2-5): GAGVSQSPSNKVTEKGKDVELRCDPISGHTALYWYRQSLGQGLEFLIYFQGNSAPDKSGLPSDRFSAERTGGSVSTLTIQRTQQEDSAVYLCASSPSGNVKTQYFGPGTRLLVL.

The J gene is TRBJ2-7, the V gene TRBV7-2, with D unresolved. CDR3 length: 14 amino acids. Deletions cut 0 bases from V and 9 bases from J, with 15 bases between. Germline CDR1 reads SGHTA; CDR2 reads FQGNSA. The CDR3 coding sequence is TGTGCCAGCAGCTTAGCGACCGGCCTTTCAGGGCAGTACTTC. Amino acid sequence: CASSLATGLSGQYF.

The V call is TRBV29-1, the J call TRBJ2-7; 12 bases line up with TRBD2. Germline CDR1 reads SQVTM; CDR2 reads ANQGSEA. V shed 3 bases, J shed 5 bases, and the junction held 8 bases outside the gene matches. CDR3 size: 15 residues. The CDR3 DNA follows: TGCAGCGTTGAGGGGCTAGCGGGAGGGATCCACGAGCAGTACTTC. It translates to CSVEGLAGGIHEQYF.

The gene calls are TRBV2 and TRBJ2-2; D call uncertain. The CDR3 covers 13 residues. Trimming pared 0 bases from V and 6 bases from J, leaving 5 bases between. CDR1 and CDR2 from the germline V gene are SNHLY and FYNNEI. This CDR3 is CASSEARAGELFF. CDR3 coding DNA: TGTGCCAGCAGTGAAGCGAGAGCCGGGGAGCTGTTTTTT.